This T cell receptor beta chain was profiled in a study of blood T cell repertoires in COVID-19. The data were produced by immunoSEQ multiplex PCR, yet TCRdb's version contains in-frame clones alone and is incomplete. The profile covers around 83,000 clones, with around 85% appearing a single time and more than 14% taken by the ten largest. The junction had 8 bases not matched to a gene; V was cut back by 3 bases and J by 9 bases. The germline V gene has CDR1 GTSNPN and CDR2 SVGIG (reference sequence). The CDR3 consists of 13 residues. V is TRBV30 and J is TRBJ1-3; 7 bases fit TRBD1. The clonotype originates from a woman between 70 and 85 years old with acute or convalescent COVID-19. Sequenced sample: peripheral blood. DNA for the CDR3: TGTGCCTGGAGGAGGGACAGCGTGAGCACCATATATTTT. It codes for CAWRRDSVSTIYF.